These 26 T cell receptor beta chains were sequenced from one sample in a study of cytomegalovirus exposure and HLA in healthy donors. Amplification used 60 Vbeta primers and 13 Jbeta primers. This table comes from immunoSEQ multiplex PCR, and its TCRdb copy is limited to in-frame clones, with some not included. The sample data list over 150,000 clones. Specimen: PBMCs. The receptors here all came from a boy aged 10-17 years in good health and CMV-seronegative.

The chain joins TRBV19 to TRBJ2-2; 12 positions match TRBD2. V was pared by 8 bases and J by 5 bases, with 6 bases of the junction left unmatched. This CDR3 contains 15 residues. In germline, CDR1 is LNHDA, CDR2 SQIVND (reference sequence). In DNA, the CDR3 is TGTGCCAGTGCGGTGCTAGCGGGGGGGACCGGGGAGCTGTTTTTT. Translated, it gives CASAVLAGGTGELFF. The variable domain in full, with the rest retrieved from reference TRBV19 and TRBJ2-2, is DGGITQSPKYLFRKEGQNVTLSCEQNLNHDAMYWYRQDPGQGLRLIYYSQIVNDFQKGDIAEGYSVSREKKESFPLTVTSAQKNPTAFYLCASAVLAGGTGELFFGEGSRLTVL.

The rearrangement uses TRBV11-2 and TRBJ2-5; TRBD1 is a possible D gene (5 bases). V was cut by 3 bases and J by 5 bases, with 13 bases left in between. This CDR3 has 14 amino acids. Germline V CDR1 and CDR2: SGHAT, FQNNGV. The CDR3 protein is CASSFRRGGETQYF. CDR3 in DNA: TGTGCCAGCAGCTTCCGTAGGGGTGGGGAGACCCAGTACTTC.

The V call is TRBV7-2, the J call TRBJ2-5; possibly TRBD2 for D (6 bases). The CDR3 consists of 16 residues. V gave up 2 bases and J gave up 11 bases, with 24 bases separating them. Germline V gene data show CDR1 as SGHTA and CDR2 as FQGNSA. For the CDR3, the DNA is TGTGCCAGCAGCTTAAATGGGGGGTGGGTAAGTGGGGAGCAGTACTTC. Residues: CASSLNGGWVSGEQYF.

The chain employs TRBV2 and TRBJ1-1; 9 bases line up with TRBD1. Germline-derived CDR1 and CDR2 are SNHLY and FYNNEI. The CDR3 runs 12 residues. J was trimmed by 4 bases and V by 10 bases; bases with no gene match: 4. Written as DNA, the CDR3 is TGTGCCACCGAGGACAGGGGCACTGAAGCTTTCTTT. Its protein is CATEDRGTEAFF.

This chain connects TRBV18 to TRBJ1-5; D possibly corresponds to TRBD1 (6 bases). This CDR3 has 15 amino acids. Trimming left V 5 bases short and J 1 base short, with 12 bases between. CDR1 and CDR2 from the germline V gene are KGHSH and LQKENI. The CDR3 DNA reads TGTGCCAGCTCATTACAGGGAGGGAGCAATCAGCCCCAGCATTTT. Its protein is CASSLQGGSNQPQHF. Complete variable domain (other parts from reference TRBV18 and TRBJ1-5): NAGVMQNPRHLVRRRGQEARLRCSPMKGHSHVYWYRQLPEEGLKFMVYLQKENIIDESGMPKERFSAEFPKEGPSILRIQQVVRGDSAAYFCASSLQGGSNQPQHFGDGTRLSIL.

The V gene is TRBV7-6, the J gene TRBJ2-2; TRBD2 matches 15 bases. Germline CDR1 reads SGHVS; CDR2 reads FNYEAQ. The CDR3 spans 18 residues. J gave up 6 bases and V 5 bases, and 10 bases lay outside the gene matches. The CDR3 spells CASSGGLAGGPSPGELFF. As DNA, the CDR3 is TGTGCCAGCAGCGGGGGACTAGCGGGGGGCCCTTCCCCCGGGGAGCTGTTTTTT.

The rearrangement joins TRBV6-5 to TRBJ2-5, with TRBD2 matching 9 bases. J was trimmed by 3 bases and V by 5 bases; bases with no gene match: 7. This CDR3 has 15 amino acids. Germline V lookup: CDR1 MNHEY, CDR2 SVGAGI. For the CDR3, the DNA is TGTGCCAGCAGTGGCCCCGGGACTAGCAAAGAGACCCAGTACTTC. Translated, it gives CASSGPGTSKETQYF.

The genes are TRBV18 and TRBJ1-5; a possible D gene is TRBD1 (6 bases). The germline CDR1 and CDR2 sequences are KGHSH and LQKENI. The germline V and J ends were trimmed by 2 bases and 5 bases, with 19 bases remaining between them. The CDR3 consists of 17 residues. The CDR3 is CASSPTVPGEGDQPQHF. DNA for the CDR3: TGTGCCAGCTCACCAACGGTTCCAGGGGAGGGAGATCAGCCCCAGCATTTT.

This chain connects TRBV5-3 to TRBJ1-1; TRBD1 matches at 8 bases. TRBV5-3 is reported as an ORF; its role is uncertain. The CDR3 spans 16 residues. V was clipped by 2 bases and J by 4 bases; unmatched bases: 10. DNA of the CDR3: TGTGCCAGAAGCTTTCGACAGGGGATGCAGGGCACTGAAGCTTTCTTT. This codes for CARSFRQGMQGTEAFF.

The CDR3 region has the DNA TGTGCCAGCAGTGAAGGTCGGGACAGCTATGGCTACACCTTC. Residues: CASSEGRDSYGYTF. The chain is built from TRBV6-1 and TRBJ1-2, with 7 bases lining up with TRBD1. Germline lookup yields CDR1 MNHNS and CDR2 SASEGT. This CDR3 contains 14 residues. V trimming: 1 base; J trimming: 4 bases; junction bases outside the gene matches: 3.

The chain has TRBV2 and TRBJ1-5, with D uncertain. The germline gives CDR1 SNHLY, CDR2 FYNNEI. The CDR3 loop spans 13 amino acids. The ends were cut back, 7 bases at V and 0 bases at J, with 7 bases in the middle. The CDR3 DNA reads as TGTGCCAGCAAACAGCTTAGCAATCAGCCCCAGCATTTT. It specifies CASKQLSNQPQHF.

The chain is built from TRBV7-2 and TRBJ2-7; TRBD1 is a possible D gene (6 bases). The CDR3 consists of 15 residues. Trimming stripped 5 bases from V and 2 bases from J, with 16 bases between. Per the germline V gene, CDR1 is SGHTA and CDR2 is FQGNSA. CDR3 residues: CASSPTGYAAYEQYF. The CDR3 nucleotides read TGTGCCAGCAGCCCAACAGGGTATGCGGCCTACGAGCAGTACTTC.

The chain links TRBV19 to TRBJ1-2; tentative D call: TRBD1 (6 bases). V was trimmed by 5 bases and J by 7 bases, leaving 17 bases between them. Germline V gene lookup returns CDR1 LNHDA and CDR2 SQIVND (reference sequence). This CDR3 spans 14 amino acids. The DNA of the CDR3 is TGTGCCAGTAGTGACCAGGGGTTAGGAGTTGGCTACACCTTC. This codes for CASSDQGLGVGYTF.

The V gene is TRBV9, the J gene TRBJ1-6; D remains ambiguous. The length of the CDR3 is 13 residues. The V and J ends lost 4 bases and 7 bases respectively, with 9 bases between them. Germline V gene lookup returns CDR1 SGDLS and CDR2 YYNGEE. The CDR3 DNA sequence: TGTGCCAGCAGCCCCCAGAACAATTCACCCCTCCACTTT. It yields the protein CASSPQNNSPLHF.

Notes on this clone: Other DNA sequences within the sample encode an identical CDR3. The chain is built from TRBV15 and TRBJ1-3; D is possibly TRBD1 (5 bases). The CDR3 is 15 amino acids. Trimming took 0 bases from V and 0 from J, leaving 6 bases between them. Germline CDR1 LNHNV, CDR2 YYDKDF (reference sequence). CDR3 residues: CATSRDRGSGNTIYF. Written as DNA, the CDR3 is TGTGCCACCAGCAGAGATAGGGGCTCTGGAAACACCATATATTTT.

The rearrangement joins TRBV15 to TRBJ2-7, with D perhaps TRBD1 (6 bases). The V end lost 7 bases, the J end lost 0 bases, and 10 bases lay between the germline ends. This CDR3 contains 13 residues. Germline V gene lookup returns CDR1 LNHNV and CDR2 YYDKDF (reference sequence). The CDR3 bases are TGTGCCACCACCCCGGGACACTCCTACGAGCAGTACTTC. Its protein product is CATTPGHSYEQYF.

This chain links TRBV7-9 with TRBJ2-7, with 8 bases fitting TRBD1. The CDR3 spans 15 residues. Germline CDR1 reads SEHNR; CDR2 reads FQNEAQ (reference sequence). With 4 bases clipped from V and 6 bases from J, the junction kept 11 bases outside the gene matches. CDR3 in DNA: TGTGCCAGCAGCTCCCAGGGGGCAGGGGGGTCCGAGCAGTACTTC. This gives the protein CASSSQGAGGSEQYF.

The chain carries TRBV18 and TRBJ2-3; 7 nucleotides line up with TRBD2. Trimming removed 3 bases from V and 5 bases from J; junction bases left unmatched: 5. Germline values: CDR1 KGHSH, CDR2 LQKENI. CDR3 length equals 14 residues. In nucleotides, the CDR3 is TGTGCCAGCTCACCGACTTGGGGGGGAGATACGCAGTATTTT. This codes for CASSPTWGGDTQYF.

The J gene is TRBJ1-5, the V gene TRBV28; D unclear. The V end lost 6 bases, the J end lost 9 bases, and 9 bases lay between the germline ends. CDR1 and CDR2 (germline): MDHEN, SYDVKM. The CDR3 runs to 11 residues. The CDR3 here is CASSSSWPQHF. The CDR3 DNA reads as TGTGCCAGCAGCTCTTCGTGGCCCCAGCATTTT.

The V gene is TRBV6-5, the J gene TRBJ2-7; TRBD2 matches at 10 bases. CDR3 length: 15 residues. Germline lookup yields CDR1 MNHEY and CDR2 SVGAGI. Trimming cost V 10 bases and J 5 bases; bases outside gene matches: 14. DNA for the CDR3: TGTGCCACCTCTAGCGGGGGCGCCGGGCGGGACGAGCAGTACTTC. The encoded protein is CATSSGGAGRDEQYF.

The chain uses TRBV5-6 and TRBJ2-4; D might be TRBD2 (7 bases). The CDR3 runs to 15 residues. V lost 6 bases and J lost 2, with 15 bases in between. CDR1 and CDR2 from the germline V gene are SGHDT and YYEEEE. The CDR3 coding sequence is TGTGCCAGCACCCGACCGGGGGGCCCCAAAAACATTCAGTACTTC. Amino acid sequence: CASTRPGGPKNIQYF.

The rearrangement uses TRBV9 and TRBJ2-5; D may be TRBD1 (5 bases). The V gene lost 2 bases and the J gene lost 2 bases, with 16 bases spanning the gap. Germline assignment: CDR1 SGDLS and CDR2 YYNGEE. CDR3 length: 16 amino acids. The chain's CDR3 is CASSVLGLTDQETQYF. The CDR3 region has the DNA TGTGCCAGCAGCGTTCTGGGTCTGACAGATCAAGAGACCCAGTACTTC.

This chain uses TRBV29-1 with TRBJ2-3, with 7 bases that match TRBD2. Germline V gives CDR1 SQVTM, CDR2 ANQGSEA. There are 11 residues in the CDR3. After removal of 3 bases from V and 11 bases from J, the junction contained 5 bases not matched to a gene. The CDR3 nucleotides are TGCAGCGTTGAGGGGGGGAGGGGGCAGTATTTT. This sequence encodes CSVEGGRGQYF.

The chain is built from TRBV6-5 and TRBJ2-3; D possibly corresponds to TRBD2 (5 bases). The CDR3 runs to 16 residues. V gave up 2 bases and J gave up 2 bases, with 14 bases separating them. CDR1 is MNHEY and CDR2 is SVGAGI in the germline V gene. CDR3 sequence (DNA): TGTGCCAGCAGTTACGGGAGCAATACCTACACAGATACGCAGTATTTT. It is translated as CASSYGSNTYTDTQYF.

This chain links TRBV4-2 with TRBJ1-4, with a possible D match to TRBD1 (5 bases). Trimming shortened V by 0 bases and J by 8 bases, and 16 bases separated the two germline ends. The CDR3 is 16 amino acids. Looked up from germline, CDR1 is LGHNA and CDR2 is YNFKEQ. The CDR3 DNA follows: TGTGCCAGCAGCCAAGAGGGGAGGGGAGGTCCAGAAAAACTGTTTTTT. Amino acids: CASSQEGRGGPEKLFF.

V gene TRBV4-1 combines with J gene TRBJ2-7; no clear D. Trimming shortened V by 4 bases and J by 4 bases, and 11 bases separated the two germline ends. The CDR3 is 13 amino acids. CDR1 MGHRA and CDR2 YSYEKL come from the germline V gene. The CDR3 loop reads CASSLQPEYEQYF. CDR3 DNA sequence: TGCGCCAGCAGCCTACAACCGGAGTACGAGCAGTACTTC.